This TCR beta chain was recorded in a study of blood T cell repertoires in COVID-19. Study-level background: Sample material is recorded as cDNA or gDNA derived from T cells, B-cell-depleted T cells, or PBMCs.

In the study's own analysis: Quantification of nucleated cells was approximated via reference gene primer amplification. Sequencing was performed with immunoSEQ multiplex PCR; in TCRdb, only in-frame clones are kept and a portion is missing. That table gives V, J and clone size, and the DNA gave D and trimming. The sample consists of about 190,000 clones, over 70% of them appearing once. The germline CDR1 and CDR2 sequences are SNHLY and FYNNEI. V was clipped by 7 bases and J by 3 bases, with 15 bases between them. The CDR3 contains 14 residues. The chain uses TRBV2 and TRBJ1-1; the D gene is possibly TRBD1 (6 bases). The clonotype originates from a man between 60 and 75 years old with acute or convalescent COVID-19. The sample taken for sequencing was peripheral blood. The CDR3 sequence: CASMPGVQDTEAFF. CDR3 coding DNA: TGTGCCAGCATGCCAGGGGTCCAGGACACTGAAGCTTTCTTT. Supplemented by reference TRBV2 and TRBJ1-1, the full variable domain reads EPEVTQTPSHQVTQMGQEVILRCVPISNHLYFYWYRQILGQKVEFLVSFYNNEISEKSEIFDDQFSVERPDGSNFTLKIRSTKLEDSAMYFCASMPGVQDTEAFFGQGTRLTVV.